A selection of T cell receptor beta chains follows, all from one sample in a study of blood T cell repertoires in COVID-19. TCRdb's table, derived via immunoSEQ multiplex PCR, lists solely in-frame clones and lacks some. The data show about 200,000 clones, approximately 80% seen once. The sample consisted of PBMCs or T cells enriched from blood (not recorded which). The origin of the receptors is a man between 35 and 55 years old who had recovered from COVID-19. The CDR3 runs from the conserved cysteine through the conserved F or W. Fields, in order: J gene, clone size, D gene, V gene, CDR3 protein, CDR3 DNA. A D gene is named only where the DNA matches it firmly. Rows give clone size only sometimes, using once, few, many, or a class for an expanded clone.

TRBJ1-1,-,-,TRBV2,CATSPLPQGNTEAFF,TGTGCCACCTCCCCGCTCCCACAGGGGAACACTGAAGCTTTCTTT
TRBJ1-1,-,-,TRBV6-5,CASTPSVVNTEAFF,TGTGCCAGCACCCCCTCGGTGGTTAACACTGAAGCTTTCTTT
TRBJ1-5,-,TRBD1,TRBV7-2,CASSFSGQAEPQHF,TGTGCCAGCAGCTTCTCCGGACAGGCAGAGCCCCAGCATTTT
TRBJ2-1,-,TRBD2,TRBV10-1,CASSVAGDLYNEQFF,TGCGCCAGCAGTGTAGCGGGAGACCTTTACAATGAGCAGTTCTTC
TRBJ2-7,-,-,TRBV2,CASSQGYEQYF,TGTGCCAGCAGTCAGGGTTACGAGCAGTACTTC
TRBJ2-7,-,TRBD2,TRBV28,CASTPGGGGWDEQYF,TGTGCCAGCACCCCCGGTGGCGGGGGATGGGACGAGCAGTACTTC
TRBJ2-4,-,TRBD1,TRBV29-1,CSVEGDRENIQYF,TGCAGCGTTGAAGGGGACAGGGAGAACATTCAGTACTTC
TRBJ2-3,-,-,TRBV24-1,CATSGDTSTDTQYF,TGTGCCACCAGCGGGGACACCAGCACAGATACGCAGTATTTT
TRBJ1-1,-,-,TRBV3-1/TRBV3-2,CASSRLRLGTEAFF,TGTGCCAGCAGCCGCCTCAGGCTCGGCACTGAAGCTTTCTTT
TRBJ2-1,-,-,TRBV20-1,CSAREEEQFF,TGCAGTGCTAGGGAGGAGGAGCAGTTCTTC
TRBJ2-5,-,TRBD1,TRBV5-1,CASTRQGAEETQYF,TGCGCCAGCACCAGACAGGGGGCCGAAGAGACCCAGTACTTC
TRBJ1-2,few,TRBD1,TRBV6-6,CASSHDGGQGLRDGYTF,TGTGCCAGCAGTCACGACGGCGGACAGGGGTTGAGGGATGGCTACACCTTC
TRBJ2-3,-,-,TRBV7-8,CASSFARDTGTDTQYF,TGTGCCAGCAGCTTCGCCCGGGACACTGGCACAGATACGCAGTATTTT
TRBJ1-5,few,-,TRBV28,CASSALSIRGPRNQPQHF,TGTGCCAGCAGTGCCCTAAGTATAAGAGGCCCCCGGAATCAGCCCCAGCATTTT
TRBJ1-1,-,-,TRBV6-5,CASSLTEAFF,TGTGCCAGCAGTCTTACTGAAGCTTTCTTT
TRBJ2-5,-,-,TRBV27,CASSLRGRRQETQYF,TGTGCCAGCAGTTTGCGGGGGCGAAGGCAAGAGACCCAGTACTTC
TRBJ1-6,-,-,TRBV5-6,CASSLLTAPLHF,TGTGCCAGCAGCTTATTGACAGCACCCCTCCACTTT
TRBJ2-1,-,TRBD2,TRBV14,CASSQVKGGGSHNEQFF,TGTGCCAGCAGCCAAGTAAAGGGCGGGGGTTCCCACAATGAGCAGTTCTTC
TRBJ2-5,-,TRBD2,TRBV28,CASSPGGTSGRARETQYF,TGTGCCAGCAGTCCGGGAGGGACTAGCGGGAGGGCCCGGGAGACCCAGTACTTC
TRBJ1-5,-,-,TRBV7-2,CASSSQRGKPQHF,TGTGCCAGCAGCTCACAACGTGGTAAGCCCCAGCATTTT
TRBJ1-2,-,TRBD1,TRBV2,CASGQGSGYGYTF,TGTGCCAGCGGACAGGGTAGCGGCTATGGCTACACCTTC
TRBJ1-2,-,TRBD1,TRBV4-2,CASSQDQGQGRYGYTF,TGTGCCAGCAGCCAAGATCAGGGACAGGGGCGCTATGGCTACACCTTC
TRBJ2-3,few,TRBD2,TRBV28,CASRTSGEGTDTQYF,TGTGCCAGCAGGACTAGCGGGGAGGGGACAGATACGCAGTATTTT
TRBJ1-6,-,-,TRBV4-3,CASSQDPRDSPLHF,TGCGCCAGCAGCCAAGACCCACGAGATTCACCCCTCCACTTT
TRBJ2-7,-,TRBD1,TRBV6-5,CASKDRLHEQYF,TGTGCCAGCAAGGACAGGCTCCACGAGCAGTACTTC
TRBJ2-7,-,TRBD2,TRBV3-1/TRBV3-2,CASSPRDYSYEQYF,TGTGCCAGCAGCCCCCGGGACTACTCCTACGAGCAGTACTTC
TRBJ1-2,few,-,TRBV5-1,CASSPDPWGTNYGYTF,TGCGCCAGCAGCCCGGACCCTTGGGGCACTAACTATGGCTACACCTTC
TRBJ2-1,-,-,TRBV5-1,CASSLEGAGYNEQFF,TGCGCCAGCAGCTTGGAAGGGGCCGGGTACAATGAGCAGTTCTTC
TRBJ1-1,-,-,TRBV18,CASSSQANTEAFF,TGTGCCAGCTCGAGTCAGGCGAACACTGAAGCTTTCTTT
TRBJ2-3,-,-,TRBV7-3,CASSFLGATDTQYF,TGTGCCAGCAGCTTCCTGGGGGCCACAGATACGCAGTATTTT
TRBJ2-1,-,TRBD2,TRBV4-2,CASSQDFGLAGARQNNEQFF,TGTGCCAGCAGCCAAGATTTCGGCCTAGCGGGGGCCCGTCAAAACAATGAGCAGTTCTTC
TRBJ1-1,once,-,TRBV14,CASSQLQGIGNTEAFF,TGTGCCAGCAGCCAACTCCAGGGGATCGGAAACACTGAAGCTTTCTTT
TRBJ1-5,-,-,TRBV6-6,CATLRSSASGQPQHF,TGTGCCACCCTCCGGAGCTCGGCCTCGGGACAGCCCCAGCATTTT
TRBJ2-7,-,-,TRBV4-3,CASSPVPPGAYEQYF,TGCGCCAGCAGCCCCGTACCGCCAGGGGCGTACGAGCAGTACTTC
TRBJ2-7,-,-,TRBV3-1/TRBV3-2,CASSQATYEQYF,TGTGCCAGCAGCCAAGCGACTTACGAGCAGTACTTC
TRBJ2-7,-,TRBD2,TRBV5-1,CASSVTTSGSSYEQYF,TGCGCCAGCAGCGTGACGACTAGCGGGAGCTCCTACGAGCAGTACTTC
TRBJ2-1,-,TRBD2,TRBV29-1,CSVELAGVYNEQFF,TGCAGCGTTGAACTAGCGGGAGTATACAATGAGCAGTTCTTC
TRBJ2-3,-,-,TRBV5-1,CASSFEALDTQYF,TGCGCCAGCAGCTTCGAAGCGTTAGATACGCAGTATTTT
TRBJ1-1,-,-,TRBV5-6,CASSFRRWNTEAFF,TGTGCCAGCAGCTTCCGGCGGTGGAACACTGAAGCTTTCTTT
TRBJ2-5,-,TRBD1,TRBV29-1,CSGGDRDETQYF,TGCAGCGGGGGGGACAGGGACGAGACCCAGTACTTC
TRBJ2-4,-,-,TRBV5-1,CASSLGPRGGNIQYF,TGCGCCAGCAGCCTAGGTCCAAGGGGCGGAAACATTCAGTACTTC
TRBJ2-5,-,-,TRBV4-1,CASSRKGGLETQYF,TGCGCCAGCAGCCGGAAGGGCGGGTTGGAGACCCAGTACTTC
TRBJ1-2,-,-,TRBV29-1,CSVLGRGPYGYTF,TGCAGCGTCCTAGGGAGGGGCCCCTATGGCTACACCTTC
TRBJ2-1,-,-,TRBV15,CATSRPGTAYNEQFF,TGTGCCACCAGCAGACCAGGGACTGCCTACAATGAGCAGTTCTTC
TRBJ1-4,-,TRBD1,TRBV6-5,CASSYPGQGNEKLFF,TGTGCCAGCAGTTACCCTGGACAGGGGAATGAAAAACTGTTTTTT
TRBJ2-7,-,TRBD1,TRBV4-1,CASSQGESTGGMVYEQYF,TGCGCCAGCAGCCAAGGGGAGTCGACAGGGGGCATGGTGTACGAGCAGTACTTC
TRBJ1-2,once,-,TRBV12-3/TRBV12-4,CASSNDRNYGYTF,TGTGCCAGCAGCAATGACAGAAACTATGGCTACACCTTC
TRBJ2-1,-,-,TRBV9,CASSVSGWNEQFF,TGTGCCAGCAGCGTATCAGGCTGGAATGAGCAGTTCTTC